This TCR beta chain was obtained from a study of T cells in Graves' hyperthyroidism and ophthalmopathy. Study context: Before treatment of any kind, peripheral blood was taken at initial diagnosis.

Germline assignment: CDR1 ENHRY and CDR2 SYGVKD. The V gene lost 3 bases and the J gene lost 6 bases, with 18 bases spanning the gap. This CDR3 contains 16 residues. Notes on the study in general: Most clonotypes that expanded in the thyroid above 0.001 also showed up in blood.

Using over 8.5 ml of fresh peripheral blood, PBMCs were prepared. A few counts support this clonotype. Its antigen is undetermined. Amplification of TCR beta CDR3 regions was performed using RNA transcripts as template. The HTBI primer set served for first-round RT-PCR of the TCR CDR3. One entry per CDR3 protein results from TCRdb running MiXCR on the multiplex PCR reads. The data hold about 640,000 distinct CDR3 sequences, with under 25% observed a single time. The specimen sequenced was blood. The chain links TRBV10-3 to TRBJ1-5, with D unclear. This clonotype originated in a man aged 25 to 40 with Graves' ophthalmopathy. The CDR3 nucleotides are TGTGCCATCAGTGAAATGGAGGTCGGGAGAACTCAGCCCCAGCATTTT. It specifies CAISEMEVGRTQPQHF.